Below, one T cell receptor beta chain is given with its context. The same CDR3 can be traced to other DNA sequences in this sample. The data are from a study of Tregs in tolerant kidney transplant recipients. Study-wide context: Mixed chimerism was transient after nonmyeloablative marrow transplants from related graft donors.

Germline V gene data show CDR1 as SQVTM and CDR2 as ANQGSEA. V gave up 7 bases and J gave up 4 bases, with 10 bases separating them. CDR3 length equals 11 residues. The assay was immunoSEQ multiplex PCR, and TCRdb's table has in-frame clones only and misses some. The sample has about 87,000 clones, approximately 93% seen once. The sequence was obtained from a human donor who received a combined kidney and bone marrow transplant. Here the sequenced sample was CD4+ T cells from blood, taken before the transplant. This sequence joins TRBV29-1 and TRBJ1-1, with D perhaps matching TRBD1 (5 bases). The CDR3 region is CSGHRGTEAFF. CDR3 bases: TGCAGCGGGCATAGGGGCACTGAAGCTTTCTTT. The variable domain in full, with the rest retrieved from reference TRBV29-1 and TRBJ1-1, is SAVISQKPSRDICQRGTSLTIQCQVDSQVTMMFWYRQQPGQSLTLIATANQGSEATYESGFVIDKFPISRPNLTFSTLTVSNMSPEDSSIYLCSGHRGTEAFFGQGTRLTVV.